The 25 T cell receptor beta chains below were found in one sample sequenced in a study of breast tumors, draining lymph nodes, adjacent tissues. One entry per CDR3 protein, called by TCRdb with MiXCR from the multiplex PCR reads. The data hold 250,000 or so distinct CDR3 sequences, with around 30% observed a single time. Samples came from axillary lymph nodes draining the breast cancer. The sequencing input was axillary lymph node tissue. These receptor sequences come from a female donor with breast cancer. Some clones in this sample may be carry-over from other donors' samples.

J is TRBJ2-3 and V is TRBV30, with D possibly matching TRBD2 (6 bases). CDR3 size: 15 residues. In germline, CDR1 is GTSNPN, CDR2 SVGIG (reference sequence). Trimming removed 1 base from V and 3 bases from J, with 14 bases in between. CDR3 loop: CAWSGGRGWTDTQYF. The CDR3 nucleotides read TGTGCCTGGAGTGGGGGCCGGGGGTGGACAGATACGCAGTATTTT.

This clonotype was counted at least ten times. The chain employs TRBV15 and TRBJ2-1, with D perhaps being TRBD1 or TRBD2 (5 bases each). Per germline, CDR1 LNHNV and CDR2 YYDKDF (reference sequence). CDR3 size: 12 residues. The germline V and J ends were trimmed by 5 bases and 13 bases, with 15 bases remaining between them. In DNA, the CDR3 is TGTGCCACCAGCCCTGGGACGTCGAACCAGTTCTTC. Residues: CATSPGTSNQFF.

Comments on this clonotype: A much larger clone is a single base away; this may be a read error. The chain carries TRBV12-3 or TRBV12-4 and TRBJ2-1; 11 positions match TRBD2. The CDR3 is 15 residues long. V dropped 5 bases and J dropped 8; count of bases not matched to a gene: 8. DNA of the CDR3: TGTGCCAGCAGTCGTAGCGGGAGGGCGTCGGATGAGCAGTTCTTC. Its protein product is CASSRSGRASDEQFF.

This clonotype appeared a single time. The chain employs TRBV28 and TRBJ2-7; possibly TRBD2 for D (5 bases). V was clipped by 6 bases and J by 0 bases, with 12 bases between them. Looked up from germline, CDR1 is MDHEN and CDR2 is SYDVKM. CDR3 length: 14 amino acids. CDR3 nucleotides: TGTGCCAGCAGGGGAGCCTCGTTCTCCTACGAGCAGTACTTC. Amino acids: CASRGASFSYEQYF.

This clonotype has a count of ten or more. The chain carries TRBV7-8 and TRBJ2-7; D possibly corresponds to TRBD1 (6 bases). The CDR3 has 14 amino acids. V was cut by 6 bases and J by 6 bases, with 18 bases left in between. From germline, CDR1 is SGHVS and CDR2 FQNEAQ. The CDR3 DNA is TGTGCCAGCAGGCTACAGGGTAGCATCTCCGAGCAGTACTTC. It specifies CASRLQGSISEQYF.

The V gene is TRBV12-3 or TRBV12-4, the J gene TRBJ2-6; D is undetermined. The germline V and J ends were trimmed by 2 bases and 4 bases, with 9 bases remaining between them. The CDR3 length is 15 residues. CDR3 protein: CASSLKTSGANVLTF. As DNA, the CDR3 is TGTGCCAGCAGTTTAAAGACGTCGGGGGCCAACGTCCTGACTTTC.

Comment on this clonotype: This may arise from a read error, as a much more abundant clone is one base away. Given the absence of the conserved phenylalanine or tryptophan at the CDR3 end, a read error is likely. The CDR3 here is CASSVPSGSSNEQFL. CDR3 coding DNA: TGTGCCAGCAGCGTACCTAGCGGGAGTTCGAATGAGCAGTTCCTC. This sequence joins TRBV9 and TRBJ2-1, with 10 bases fitting TRBD2. Germline assignment: CDR1 SGDLS and CDR2 YYNGEE. The V gene end was trimmed by 1 base and the J gene end by 7 bases; junction bases not matched to a gene: 5. This CDR3 spans 15 amino acids.

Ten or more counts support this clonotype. CDR3 amino acids: CASSPGLVMGQYF. As DNA, the CDR3 is TGTGCCAGCAGCCCGGGACTAGTAATGGGCCAGTACTTC. This rearrangement joins TRBV9 to TRBJ2-5; TRBD2 agrees at 8 bases. Germline-derived CDR1 and CDR2 are SGDLS and YYNGEE. The CDR3 spans 13 residues. V dropped 4 bases and J dropped 10; count of bases not matched to a gene: 9.

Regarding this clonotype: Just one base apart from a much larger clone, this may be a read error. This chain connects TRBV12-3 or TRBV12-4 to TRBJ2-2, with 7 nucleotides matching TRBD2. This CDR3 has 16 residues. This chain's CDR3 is CASGLVGLGSIGGLFF. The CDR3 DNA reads TGTGCTAGTGGTTTGGTCGGACTAGGGAGTATCGGGGGGCTGTTTTTT.

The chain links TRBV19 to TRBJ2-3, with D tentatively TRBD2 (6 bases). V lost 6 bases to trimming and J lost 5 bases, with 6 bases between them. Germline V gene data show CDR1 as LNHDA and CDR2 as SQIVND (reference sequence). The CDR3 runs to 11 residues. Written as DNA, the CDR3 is TGTGCCAGTAGGGGGGGAGATACGCAGTATTTT. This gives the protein CASRGGDTQYF.

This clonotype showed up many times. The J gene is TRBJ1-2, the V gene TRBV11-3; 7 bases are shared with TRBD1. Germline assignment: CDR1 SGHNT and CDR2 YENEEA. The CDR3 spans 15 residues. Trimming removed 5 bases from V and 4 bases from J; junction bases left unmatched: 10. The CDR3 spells CASSLTGESSYGYTF. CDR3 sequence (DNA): TGTGCCAGCAGCCTAACAGGGGAGTCGAGCTATGGCTACACCTTC.

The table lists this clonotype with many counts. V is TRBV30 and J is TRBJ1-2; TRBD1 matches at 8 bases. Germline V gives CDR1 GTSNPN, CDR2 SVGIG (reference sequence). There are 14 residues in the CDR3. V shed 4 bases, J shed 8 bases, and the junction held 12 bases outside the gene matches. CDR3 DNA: TGTGCCTGGAACCAAGGACAGGGTCTTTGGGGCTACACCTTC. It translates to CAWNQGQGLWGYTF.

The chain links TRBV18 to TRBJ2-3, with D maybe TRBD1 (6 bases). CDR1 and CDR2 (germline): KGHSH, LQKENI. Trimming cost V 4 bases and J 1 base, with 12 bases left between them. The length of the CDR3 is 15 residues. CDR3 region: CASSLHRVGTDTQYF. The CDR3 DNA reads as TGTGCCAGCTCACTCCACAGGGTTGGCACAGATACGCAGTATTTT.

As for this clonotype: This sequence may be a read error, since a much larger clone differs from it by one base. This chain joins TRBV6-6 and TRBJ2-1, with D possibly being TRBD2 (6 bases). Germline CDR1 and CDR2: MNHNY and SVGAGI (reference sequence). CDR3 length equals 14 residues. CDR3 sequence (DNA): TGTGCCAGCAGTCACTCCGGGAGCTACAATGAGCAGTTCTTC. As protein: CASSHSGSYNEQFF.

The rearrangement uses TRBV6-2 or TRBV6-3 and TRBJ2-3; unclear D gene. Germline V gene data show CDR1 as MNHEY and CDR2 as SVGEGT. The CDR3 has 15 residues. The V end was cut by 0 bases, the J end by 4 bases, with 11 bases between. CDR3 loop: CASSYSRRSSDTQYF. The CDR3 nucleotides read TGTGCCAGCAGTTACTCGAGAAGGTCTTCAGATACGCAGTATTTT.

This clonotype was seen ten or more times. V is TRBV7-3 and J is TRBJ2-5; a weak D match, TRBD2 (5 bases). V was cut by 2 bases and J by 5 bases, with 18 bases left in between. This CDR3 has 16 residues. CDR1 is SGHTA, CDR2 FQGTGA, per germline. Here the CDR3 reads CASSLHGRTGGETQYF. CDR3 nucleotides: TGTGCCAGCAGCTTACATGGCCGCACGGGCGGGGAGACCCAGTACTTC. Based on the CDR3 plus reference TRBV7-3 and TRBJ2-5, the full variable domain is GAGVSQTPSNKVTEKGKYVELRCDPISGHTALYWYRQSLGQGPEFLIYFQGTGAADDSGLPNDRFFAVRPEGSVSTLKIQRTERGDSAVYLCASSLHGRTGGETQYFGPGTRLLVL.

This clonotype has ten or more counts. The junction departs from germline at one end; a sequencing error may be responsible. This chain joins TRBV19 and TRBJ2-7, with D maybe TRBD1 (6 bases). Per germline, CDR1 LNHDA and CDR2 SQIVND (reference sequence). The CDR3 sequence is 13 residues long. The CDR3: CASSGRDTLMSVF. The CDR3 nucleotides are TGTGCCAGTAGTGGCCGGGACACCTTAATGTCAGTCTTC.

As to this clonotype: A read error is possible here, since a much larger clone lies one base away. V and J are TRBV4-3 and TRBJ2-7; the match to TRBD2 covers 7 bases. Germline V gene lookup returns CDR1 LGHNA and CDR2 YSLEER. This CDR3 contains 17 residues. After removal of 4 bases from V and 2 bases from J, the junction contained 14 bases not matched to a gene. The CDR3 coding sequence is TGCGCCAGCAGCCCTGGGAAACTAGCGCGGCAACCCTACGAGCAGTACTTC. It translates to CASSPGKLARQPYEQYF.

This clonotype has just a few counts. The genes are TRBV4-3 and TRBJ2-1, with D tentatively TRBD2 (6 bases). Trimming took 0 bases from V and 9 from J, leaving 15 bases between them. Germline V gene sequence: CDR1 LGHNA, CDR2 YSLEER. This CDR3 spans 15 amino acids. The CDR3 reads CASSQERLAFGEQFF. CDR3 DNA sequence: TGCGCCAGCAGCCAAGAGCGTCTAGCGTTCGGTGAGCAGTTCTTC.

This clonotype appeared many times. The CDR3 is CATSESTETQYF. CDR3 bases: TGTGCCACCAGTGAATCGACTGAGACCCAGTACTTC. This chain links TRBV24-1 with TRBJ2-5, with D hard to call. V lost 4 bases, J lost 5 bases, and 7 bases lay in between. Per the germline V gene, CDR1 is KGHDR and CDR2 is SFDVKD. The CDR3 has 12 residues.

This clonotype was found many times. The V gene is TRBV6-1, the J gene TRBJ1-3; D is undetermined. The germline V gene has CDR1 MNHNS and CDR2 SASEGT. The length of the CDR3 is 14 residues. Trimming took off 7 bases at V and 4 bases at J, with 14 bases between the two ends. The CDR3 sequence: CASIRTVGGNTIYF. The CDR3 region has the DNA TGTGCCAGCATTAGGACGGTCGGAGGAAACACCATATATTTT.

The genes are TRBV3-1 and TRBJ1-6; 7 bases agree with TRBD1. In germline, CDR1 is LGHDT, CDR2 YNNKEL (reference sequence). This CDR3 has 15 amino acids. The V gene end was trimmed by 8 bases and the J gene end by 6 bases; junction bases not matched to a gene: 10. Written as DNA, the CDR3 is TGTGCCAGCGGGCTAGGAGGGACAGTTAATTCACCCCTCCACTTT. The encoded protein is CASGLGGTVNSPLHF.

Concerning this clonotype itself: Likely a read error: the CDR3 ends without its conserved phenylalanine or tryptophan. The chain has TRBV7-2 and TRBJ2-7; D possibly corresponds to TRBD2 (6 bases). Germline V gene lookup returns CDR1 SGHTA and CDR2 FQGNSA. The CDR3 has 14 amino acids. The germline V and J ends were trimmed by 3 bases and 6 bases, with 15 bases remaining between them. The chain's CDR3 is CASSFGREFGEQYL. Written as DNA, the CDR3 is TGTGCCAGCAGCTTCGGACGGGAGTTTGGCGAGCAGTACCTC.

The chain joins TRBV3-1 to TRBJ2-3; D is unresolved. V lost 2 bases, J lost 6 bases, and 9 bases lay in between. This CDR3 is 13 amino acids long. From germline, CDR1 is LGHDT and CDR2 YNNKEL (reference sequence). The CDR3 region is CASSQQERDTQYF. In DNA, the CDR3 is TGTGCCAGCAGCCAACAGGAACGCGATACGCAGTATTTT.

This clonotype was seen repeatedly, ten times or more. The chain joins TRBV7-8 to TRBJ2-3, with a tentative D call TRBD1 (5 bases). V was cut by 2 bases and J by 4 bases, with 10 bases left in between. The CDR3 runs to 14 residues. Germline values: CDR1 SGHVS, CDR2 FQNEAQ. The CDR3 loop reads CASSLWWGPDTQYF. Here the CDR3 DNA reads TGTGCCAGCAGCTTATGGTGGGGCCCAGATACGCAGTATTTT.